This record looks at one TCR beta chain sequence and its context. The entry originates in a study of technical replicates of blood from a few donors. This CDR3 has 15 amino acids. Germline V gives CDR1 SGHTA, CDR2 FQGTGA. V was clipped by 4 bases and J by 8 bases; unmatched bases: 4. Libraries were prepared by immunoSEQ multiplex PCR; TCRdb keeps only in-frame clonotypes and omits some of them. This sample has under 75,000 clones, with 90% to 95% found just once. Input material: PBMCs. The chain has TRBV7-3 and TRBJ2-1; 14 bases are shared with TRBD2. The receptor was derived from a human donor in good health. Some clones in this sample may be carry-over from other donors' samples. The CDR3 here is CASSSGTSGRDEQFF. CDR3 DNA sequence: TGTGCCAGCAGCTCCGGGACTAGCGGGAGAGATGAGCAGTTCTTC.